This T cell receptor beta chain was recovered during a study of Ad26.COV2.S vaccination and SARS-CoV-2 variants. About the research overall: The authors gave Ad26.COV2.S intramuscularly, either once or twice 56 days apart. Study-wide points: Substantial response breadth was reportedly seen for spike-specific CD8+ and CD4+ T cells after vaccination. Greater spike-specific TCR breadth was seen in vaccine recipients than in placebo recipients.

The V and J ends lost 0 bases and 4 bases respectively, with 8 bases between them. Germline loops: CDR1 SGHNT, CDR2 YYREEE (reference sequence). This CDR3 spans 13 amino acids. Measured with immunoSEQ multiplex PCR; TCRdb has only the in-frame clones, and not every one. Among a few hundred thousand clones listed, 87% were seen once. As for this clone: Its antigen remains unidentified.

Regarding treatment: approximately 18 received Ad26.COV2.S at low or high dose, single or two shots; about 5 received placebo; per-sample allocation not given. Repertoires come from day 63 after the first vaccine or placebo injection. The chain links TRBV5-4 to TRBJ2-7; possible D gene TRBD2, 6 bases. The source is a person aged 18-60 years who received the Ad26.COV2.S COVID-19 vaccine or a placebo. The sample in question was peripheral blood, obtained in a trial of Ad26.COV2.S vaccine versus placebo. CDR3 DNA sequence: TGTGCCAGCAGCTTGGGGGGGGATTACGAGCAGTACTTC. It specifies CASSLGGDYEQYF.